This is a list of T cell receptor beta chains from one sample in a study of cytomegalovirus exposure and HLA in healthy donors. Sequencing was performed with immunoSEQ multiplex PCR; in TCRdb, only in-frame clones are kept and a portion is missing. The sample consists of some 150,000 clones, roughly two thirds of them appearing once. The specimen was PBMCs. These TCRs come from a woman aged 25 to 39 in good health and CMV-seronegative. CDR3s include the opening cysteine and the closing phenylalanine or tryptophan. The D gene is left open where the match is weak. Clone size is given for some rows only: seen once, a few or many times, or a class if the clone is expanded.

TRBJ1-1 TRBV19 - TRBD1 CASRQGFDEAFF TGTGCCAGCCGACAGGGCTTCGACGAAGCTTTCTTT
TRBJ2-2 TRBV6-5 - - CASTSTGELFF TGTGCCAGCACATCCACCGGGGAGCTGTTTTTT
TRBJ2-7 TRBV4-2 few TRBD1 CASSQVSPGTGVDYEQYF TGTGCCAGCAGCCAAGTTAGCCCGGGGACAGGGGTCGACTACGAGCAGTACTTC
TRBJ2-6 TRBV5-1 - - CASSLGPQGPGANVLTF TGCGCCAGCAGCTTGGGCCCCCAGGGCCCTGGGGCCAACGTCCTGACTTTC
TRBJ2-7 TRBV5-6 - TRBD1 CASSADRISYEQYF TGTGCCAGCAGCGCGGACAGGATATCCTACGAGCAGTACTTC
TRBJ2-7 TRBV5-1 - TRBD2 CASSPGLHYEQYF TGCGCCAGCAGCCCGGGACTACACTACGAGCAGTACTTC
TRBJ2-7 TRBV5-6 - TRBD1 CASSLPGQNYEQYF TGTGCCAGCAGCCTTCCGGGACAGAACTACGAGCAGTACTTC
TRBJ1-5 TRBV7-9 - - CASSLQGRGQPQHF TGTGCCAGCAGCTTACAGGGCAGGGGACAGCCCCAGCATTTT
TRBJ1-1 TRBV14 - TRBD1 CASSPRTGRLAFF TGTGCCAGCAGCCCTCGGACAGGGAGGTTGGCTTTCTTT
TRBJ2-1 TRBV27 - - CASSLYVYPNEQFF TGTGCCAGCAGTTTATATGTCTACCCCAATGAGCAGTTCTTC
TRBJ1-1 TRBV19 few - CASRLQGRDTEAFF TGTGCCAGTAGGCTACAGGGACGAGACACTGAAGCTTTCTTT
TRBJ2-7 TRBV7-2 - - CASSLARELYEQYF TGTGCCAGCAGCTTAGCTCGGGAGTTGTACGAGCAGTACTTC
TRBJ1-3 TRBV6-5 - - CASSSQGNGNTIYF TGTGCCAGCAGTTCGCAGGGGAACGGAAACACCATATATTTT
TRBJ2-5 TRBV30 - TRBD1 CASGQGQTQYF TGTGCCTCAGGACAGGGGCAGACCCAGTACTTC
TRBJ2-7 TRBV28 few - CASRVPTDSYEQYF TGTGCCAGCAGAGTCCCCACAGACTCCTACGAGCAGTACTTC
TRBJ2-3 TRBV19 - TRBD2 CASSPDGRLSTDTQYF TGTGCCAGTAGTCCCGACGGGAGGCTTAGCACAGATACGCAGTATTTT
TRBJ1-2 TRBV5-6 - - CASSLGTAYGYTF TGTGCCAGCAGCTTGGGGACAGCCTATGGCTACACCTTC
TRBJ2-7 TRBV28 - - CASSPWAARTYEQYF TGTGCCAGCAGTCCATGGGCCGCCCGAACCTACGAGCAGTACTTC
TRBJ2-3 TRBV5-1 - TRBD2 CASSLSLAGSTDTQYF TGCGCCAGCAGCTTGTCCCTAGCGGGAAGCACAGATACGCAGTATTTT
TRBJ2-3 TRBV5-4 - TRBD2 CASSFFAGEDTQYF TGTGCCAGCAGCTTTTTTGCGGGAGAGGATACGCAGTATTTT
TRBJ2-6 TRBV7-2 many TRBD1 CASSYTGTAGANVLTF TGTGCCAGCAGCTACACGGGGACAGCTGGGGCCAACGTCCTGACTTTC
TRBJ2-7 TRBV20-1 - TRBD1 CSAGQGHEQYF TGCAGTGCTGGACAGGGCCACGAGCAGTACTTC
TRBJ1-1 TRBV7-2 - - CASSLGGAYTEAFF TGTGCCAGCAGCTTAGGGGGAGCTTACACTGAAGCTTTCTTT
TRBJ2-7 TRBV2 once - CASMRSESYEQYF TGTGCCAGCATGCGGAGCGAATCCTACGAGCAGTACTTC
TRBJ2-1 TRBV2 once TRBD2 CASRFPGTSGGYNEQFF TGTGCCAGCAGGTTTCCCGGGACTAGCGGCGGGTACAATGAGCAGTTCTTC
TRBJ1-4 TRBV7-6 few - CASSRRQQNEKLFF TGTGCCAGCAGCCGGAGACAGCAAAATGAAAAGCTGTTTTTT
TRBJ1-5 TRBV7-2 - - CASSPSGNRNQPQHF TGTGCCAGCAGTCCGAGCGGTAATCGCAATCAGCCCCAGCATTTT
TRBJ1-1 TRBV4-1 - - CASSQRQGGIFFRDTEAFF TGCGCCAGCAGCCAAAGGCAGGGTGGAATTTTTTTTAGGGACACTGAAGCTTTCTTT
TRBJ2-3 TRBV9 once - CASSPGTPGADTQYF TGTGCCAGCAGCCCCGGGACTCCGGGAGCAGATACGCAGTATTTT
TRBJ2-5 TRBV27 - TRBD2 CASSPPSGGRAQRAQYF TGTGCCAGCAGCCCCCCCAGCGGGGGCAGGGCCCAACGGGCCCAGTACTTC
TRBJ1-1 TRBV4-2 - TRBD1 CASSRITGGTEAFF TGTGCCAGCAGCCGGATAACAGGGGGCACTGAAGCTTTCTTT
TRBJ1-5 TRBV29-1 - - CSVVTGSNQPQHF TGCAGCGTAGTCACAGGGTCCAATCAGCCCCAGCATTTT
TRBJ2-3 TRBV5-1 - TRBD1 CASNGQGGTDTQYF TGCGCCAGCAACGGACAGGGAGGCACAGATACGCAGTATTTT
TRBJ2-6 TRBV2 once - CASSRTRSGANVLTF TGTGCCAGCAGTCGGACACGCTCTGGGGCCAACGTCCTGACTTTC
TRBJ2-1 TRBV28 - TRBD2 CASSLPRLAGGRDEQFF TGTGCCAGCAGTCTCCCCAGACTAGCGGGAGGGCGGGATGAGCAGTTCTTC
TRBJ1-6 TRBV28 - TRBD1 CASSPRTGRFNNSPLHF TGTGCCAGCAGTCCACGGACAGGGAGGTTCAATAATTCACCCCTCCACTTT
TRBJ1-6 TRBV11-2 - - CASSFTRDSYNSPLHF TGTGCCAGCAGCTTTACCAGGGATAGCTATAATTCACCCCTCCACTTT
TRBJ2-1 TRBV5-1 - - CASSLVASVAEQFF TGCGCCAGCAGCTTAGTCGCAAGTGTAGCGGAGCAGTTCTTC
TRBJ1-5 TRBV7-9 few - CSSSLEVQPQHF TGTTCCAGCAGCTTGGAGGTTCAGCCCCAGCATTTT
TRBJ2-7 TRBV27 - - CASSLQGSYEQYF TGTGCCAGCAGTTTACAGGGCTCCTACGAGCAGTACTTC
TRBJ1-6 TRBV6-5 few - CASTSPGDNSPLHF TGTGCCAGCACCTCCCCCGGGGATAATTCACCCCTCCACTTT
TRBJ1-4 TRBV28 - - CASSTQGGNEKLFF TGTGCCAGCAGTACCCAGGGAGGGAATGAAAAACTGTTTTTT
TRBJ1-5 TRBV6-1 - - CASSSMGGQPQHF TGTGCCAGCAGTTCGATGGGGGGACAGCCCCAGCATTTT
TRBJ1-6 TRBV6-1 - - CASSLDLVSPLHF TGTGCCAGCAGCTTGGACTTAGTTTCACCCCTCCACTTT
TRBJ2-2 TRBV5-6 - - CASSLGSGTGELFF TGTGCCAGCAGCTTGGGCTCAGGCACCGGGGAGCTGTTTTTT
TRBJ1-2 TRBV6-5 - - CASSYSSPYGYTF TGTGCCAGCAGTTACTCGAGTCCCTATGGCTACACCTTC
TRBJ2-1 TRBV14 - TRBD2 CASSQDWASGIEQFF TGTGCCAGCAGCCAGGATTGGGCTAGCGGGATTGAGCAGTTCTTC
TRBJ1-4 TRBV4-2 few - CASSQEEKLFF TGTGCCAGCAGCCAGGAGGAAAAACTGTTTTTT
TRBJ2-1 TRBV5-1 few TRBD2 CASSLAGGLAGVNEQFF TGCGCCAGCAGCTTGGCCGGGGGACTAGCGGGGGTGAATGAGCAGTTCTTC
TRBJ1-1 TRBV18 few - CASSLGLTGTNTEAFF TGTGCCAGCTCCCTGGGGTTGACAGGAACGAACACTGAAGCTTTCTTT
TRBJ1-2 TRBV9 - TRBD1 CASSVGTAYGYTF TGTGCCAGCAGCGTGGGGACAGCCTATGGCTACACCTTC
TRBJ2-3 TRBV19 - TRBD1 CASARGDTQYF TGTGCCAGTGCCAGGGGGGATACGCAGTATTTT
TRBJ1-4 TRBV6-1 - - CASSGAATNEKLFF TGTGCCAGCAGTGGAGCCGCAACTAATGAAAAACTGTTTTTT
TRBJ1-2 TRBV7-9 - - CASSLASLRSGTF TGTGCCAGCAGCTTAGCTAGTCTCCGGAGCGGAACCTTC
TRBJ2-3 TRBV2 - - CASSEGVGSSADTQYF TGTGCCAGCAGCGAGGGGGTGGGATCCAGCGCAGATACGCAGTATTTT
TRBJ1-1 TRBV5-1 once - CASSRASDGRGTEAFF TGCGCCAGCAGTAGAGCCTCAGACGGGAGGGGGACTGAAGCTTTCTTT
TRBJ1-2 TRBV28 few - CASSQPGHYYGYTF TGTGCCAGCAGTCAGCCGGGACATTACTATGGCTACACCTTC
TRBJ1-4 TRBV6-5 - - CASSRGGDEKLFF TGTGCCAGCAGTCGGGGAGGGGATGAAAAACTGTTTTTT
TRBJ1-1 TRBV7-9 few - CASSSTGNTEAFF TGTGCCAGCAGCTCAACAGGGAACACTGAAGCTTTCTTT